This T cell receptor (beta chain) is from a study of T-cell reconstitution after alpha-beta-depleted transplantation in children. A library of TCRbeta sequences, prepared with unique molecular identifiers, was generated. TCRdb redid the calling of the PCR reads with MiXCR, one entry per CDR3 protein. This table has over 550,000 distinct CDR3 sequences, 10% to 13% appearing once. This clonotype was counted a few times. The receptor was isolated from a human donor who donated a stem cell graft to a child with acute myeloid leukemia. Sequenced here: PBMCs from the stem cell graft donor, sampled from the stem cell graft.

The CDR3 DNA reads as TGTGCCTGGTGCTATATAGGCACTGAAGCTTTCTTT. Amino acid sequence: CAWCYIGTEAFF. The V gene is TRBV30, the J gene TRBJ1-1; D is undetermined. CDR3 length: 12 residues. The ends were cut back, 5 bases at V and 4 bases at J, with 11 bases in the middle. Germline CDR1 is GTSNPN and CDR2 is SVGIG (reference sequence). Full variable domain (rest looked up from reference TRBV30 and TRBJ1-1): SQTIHQWPATLVQPVGSPLSLECTVEGTSNPNLYWYRQAAGRGLQLLFYSVGIGQISSEVPQNLSASRPQDRQFILSSKKLLLSDSGFYLCAWCYIGTEAFFGQGTRLTVV.